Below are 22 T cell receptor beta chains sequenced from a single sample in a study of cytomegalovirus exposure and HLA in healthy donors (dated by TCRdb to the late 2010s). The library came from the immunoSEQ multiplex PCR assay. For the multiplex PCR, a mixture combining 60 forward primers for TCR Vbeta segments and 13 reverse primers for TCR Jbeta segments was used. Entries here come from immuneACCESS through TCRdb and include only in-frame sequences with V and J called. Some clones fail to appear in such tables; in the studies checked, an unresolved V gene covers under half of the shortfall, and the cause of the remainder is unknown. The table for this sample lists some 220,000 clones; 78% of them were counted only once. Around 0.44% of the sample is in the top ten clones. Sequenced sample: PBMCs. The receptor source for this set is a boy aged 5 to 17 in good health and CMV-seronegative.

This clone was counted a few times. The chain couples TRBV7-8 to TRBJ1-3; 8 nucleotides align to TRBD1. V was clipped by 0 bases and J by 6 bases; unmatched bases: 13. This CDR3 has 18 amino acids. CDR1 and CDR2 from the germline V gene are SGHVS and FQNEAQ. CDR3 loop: CASSLARLRTGPKNTIYF. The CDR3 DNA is TGTGCCAGCAGCTTAGCGCGCTTAAGGACAGGGCCGAAAAACACCATATATTTT. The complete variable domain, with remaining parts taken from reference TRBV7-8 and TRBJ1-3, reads GAGVSQSPRYKVAKRGQDVALRCDPISGHVSLFWYQQALGQGPEFLTYFQNEAQLDKSGLPSDRFFAERPEGSVSTLKIQRTQQEDSAVYLCASSLARLRTGPKNTIYFGEGSWLTVV.

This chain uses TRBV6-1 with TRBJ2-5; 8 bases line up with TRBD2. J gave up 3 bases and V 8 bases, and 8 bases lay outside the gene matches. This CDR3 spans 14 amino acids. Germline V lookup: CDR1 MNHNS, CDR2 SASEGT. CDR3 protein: CASRPGRGEETQYF. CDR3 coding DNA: TGTGCCAGCCGGCCGGGGCGGGGGGAAGAGACCCAGTACTTC.

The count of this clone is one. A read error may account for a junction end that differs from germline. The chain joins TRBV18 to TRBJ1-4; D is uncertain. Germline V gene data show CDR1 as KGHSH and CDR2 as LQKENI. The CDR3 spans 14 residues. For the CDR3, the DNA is TGTGCCAGCTCCCCACGAGGAGAGAATGAAAAACTGTTTTTT. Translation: CASSPRGENEKLFF.

The DNA of the CDR3 is TGTGCCAGCAGTCCAAGTCACGGGGAAATGGAGCCCCAGCATTTT. This gives the protein CASSPSHGEMEPQHF. V gene TRBV7-9 combines with J gene TRBJ1-5; D remains unclear. V was trimmed by 6 bases and J by 8 bases, leaving 20 bases between them. There are 15 residues in the CDR3. Germline CDR1 reads SEHNR; CDR2 reads FQNEAQ (reference sequence).

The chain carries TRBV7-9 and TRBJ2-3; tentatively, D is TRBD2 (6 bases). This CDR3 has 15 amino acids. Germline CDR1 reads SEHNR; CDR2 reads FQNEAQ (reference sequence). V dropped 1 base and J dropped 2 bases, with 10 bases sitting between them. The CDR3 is CASSLGDSHTDTQYF. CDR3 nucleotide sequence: TGTGCCAGCAGCTTAGGGGACTCCCACACAGATACGCAGTATTTT. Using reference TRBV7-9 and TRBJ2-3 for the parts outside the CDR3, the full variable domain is DTGVSQNPRHKITKRGQNVTFRCDPISEHNRLYWYRQTLGQGPEFLTYFQNEAQLEKSRLLSDRFSAERPKGSFSTLEIQRTEQGDSAMYLCASSLGDSHTDTQYFGPGTRLTVL.

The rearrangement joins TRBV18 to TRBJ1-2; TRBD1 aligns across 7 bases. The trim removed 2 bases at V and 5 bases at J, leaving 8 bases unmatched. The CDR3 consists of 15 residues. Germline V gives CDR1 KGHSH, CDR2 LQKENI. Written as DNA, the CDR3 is TGTGCCAGCTCACCAGGGCCCACAGGGGCATATGGCTACACCTTC. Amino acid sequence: CASSPGPTGAYGYTF.

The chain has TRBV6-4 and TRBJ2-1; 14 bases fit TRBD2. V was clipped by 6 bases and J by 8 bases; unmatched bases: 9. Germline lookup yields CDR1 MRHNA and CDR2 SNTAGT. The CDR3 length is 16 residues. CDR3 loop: CASSRLAGGPLYEQFF. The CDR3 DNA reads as TGTGCCAGCAGCCGACTAGCGGGAGGGCCTCTGTATGAGCAGTTCTTC.

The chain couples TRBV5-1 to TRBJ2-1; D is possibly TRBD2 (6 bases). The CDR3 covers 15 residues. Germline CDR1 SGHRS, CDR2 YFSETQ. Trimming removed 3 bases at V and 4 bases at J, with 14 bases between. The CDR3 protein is CASSSISGLYNEQFF. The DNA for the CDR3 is TGCGCCAGCAGCTCCATAAGCGGGTTATACAATGAGCAGTTCTTC.

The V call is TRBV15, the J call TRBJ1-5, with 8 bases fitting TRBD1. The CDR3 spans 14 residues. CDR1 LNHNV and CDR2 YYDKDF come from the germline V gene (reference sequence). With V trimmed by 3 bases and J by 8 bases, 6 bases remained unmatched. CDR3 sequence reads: CATSRNRGRKPQHF. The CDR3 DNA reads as TGTGCCACCAGCAGGAACAGGGGGAGGAAGCCCCAGCATTTT. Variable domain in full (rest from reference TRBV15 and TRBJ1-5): DAMVIQNPRYQVTQFGKPVTLSCSQTLNHNVMYWYQQKSSQAPKLLFHYYDKDFNNEADTPDNFQSRRPNTSFCFLDIRSPGLGDTAMYLCATSRNRGRKPQHFGDGTRLSIL.

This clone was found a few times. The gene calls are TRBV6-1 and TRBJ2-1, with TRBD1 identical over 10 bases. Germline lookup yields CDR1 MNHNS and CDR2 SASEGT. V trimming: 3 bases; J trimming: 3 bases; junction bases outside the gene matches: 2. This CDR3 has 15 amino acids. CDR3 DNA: TGTGCCAGCAGTGAGACAGGGGGCAACTACAATGAGCAGTTCTTC. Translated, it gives CASSETGGNYNEQFF.

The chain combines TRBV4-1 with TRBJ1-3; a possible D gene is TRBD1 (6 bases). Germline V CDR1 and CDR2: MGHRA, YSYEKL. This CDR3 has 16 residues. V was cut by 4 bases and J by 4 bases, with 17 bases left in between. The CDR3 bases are TGCGCCAGCAGCCGTGGAAACACAGGGCGCGGAAACACCATATATTTT. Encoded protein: CASSRGNTGRGNTIYF.

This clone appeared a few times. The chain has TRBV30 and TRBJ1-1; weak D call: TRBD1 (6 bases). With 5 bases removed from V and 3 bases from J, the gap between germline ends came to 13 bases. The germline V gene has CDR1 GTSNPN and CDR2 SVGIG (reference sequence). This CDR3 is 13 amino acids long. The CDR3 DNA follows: TGTGCCTGGGAACAGGGAGTATACACTGAAGCTTTCTTT. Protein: CAWEQGVYTEAFF.

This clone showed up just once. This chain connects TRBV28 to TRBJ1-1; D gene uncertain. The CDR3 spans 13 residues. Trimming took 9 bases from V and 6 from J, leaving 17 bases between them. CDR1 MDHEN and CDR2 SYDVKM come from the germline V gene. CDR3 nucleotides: TGTGCCAGTTTCCGGTGGGTTCGGGCTGAAGCTTTCTTT. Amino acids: CASFRWVRAEAFF.

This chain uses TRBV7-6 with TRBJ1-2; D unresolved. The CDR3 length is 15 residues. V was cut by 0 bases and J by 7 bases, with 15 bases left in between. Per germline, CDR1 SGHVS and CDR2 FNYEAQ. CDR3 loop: CASSLARETSCGYTF. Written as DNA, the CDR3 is TGTGCCAGCAGCTTAGCGAGGGAGACGTCCTGTGGCTACACCTTC.

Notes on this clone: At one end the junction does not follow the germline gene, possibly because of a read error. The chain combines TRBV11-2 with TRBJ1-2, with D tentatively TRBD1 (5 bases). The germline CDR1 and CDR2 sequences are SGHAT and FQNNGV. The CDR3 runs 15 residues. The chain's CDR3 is CASSPLFAGRHGYTF. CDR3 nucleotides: TGTGCCAGCAGCCCGTTATTCGCAGGGCGACATGGGTACACCTTC.

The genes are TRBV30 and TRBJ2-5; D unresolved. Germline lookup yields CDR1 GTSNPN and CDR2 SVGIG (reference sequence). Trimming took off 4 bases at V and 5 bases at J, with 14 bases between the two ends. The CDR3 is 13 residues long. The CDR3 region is CAWTAASRETQYF. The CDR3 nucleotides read TGTGCCTGGACCGCGGCGAGTCGGGAGACCCAGTACTTC. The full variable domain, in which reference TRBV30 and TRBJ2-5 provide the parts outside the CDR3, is SQTIHQWPATLVQPVGSPLSLECTVEGTSNPNLYWYRQAAGRGLQLLFYSVGIGQISSEVPQNLSASRPQDRQFILSSKKLLLSDSGFYLCAWTAASRETQYFGPGTRLLVL.

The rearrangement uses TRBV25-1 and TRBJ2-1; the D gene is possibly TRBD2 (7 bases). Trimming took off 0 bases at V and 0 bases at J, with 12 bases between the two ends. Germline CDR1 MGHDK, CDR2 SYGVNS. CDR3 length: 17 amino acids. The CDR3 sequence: CASSEYRRGASYNEQFF. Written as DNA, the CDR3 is TGTGCCAGCAGTGAATACCGACGGGGGGCCTCCTACAATGAGCAGTTCTTC.

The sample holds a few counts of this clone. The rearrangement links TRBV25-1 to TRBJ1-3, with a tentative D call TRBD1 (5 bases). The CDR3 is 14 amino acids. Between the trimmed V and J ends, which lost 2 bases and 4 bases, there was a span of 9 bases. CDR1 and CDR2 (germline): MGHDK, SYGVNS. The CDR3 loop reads CASSEGGLGNTIYF. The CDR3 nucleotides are TGTGCCAGCAGTGAAGGGGGGTTAGGAAACACCATATATTTT.

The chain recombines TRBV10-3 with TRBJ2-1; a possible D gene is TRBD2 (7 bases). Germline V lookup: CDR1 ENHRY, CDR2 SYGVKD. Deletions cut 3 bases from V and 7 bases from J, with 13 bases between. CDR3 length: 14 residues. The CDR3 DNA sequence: TGTGCCATCAGTGAATCGGGGGGCCTTAATGAGCAGTTCTTC. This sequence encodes CAISESGGLNEQFF.

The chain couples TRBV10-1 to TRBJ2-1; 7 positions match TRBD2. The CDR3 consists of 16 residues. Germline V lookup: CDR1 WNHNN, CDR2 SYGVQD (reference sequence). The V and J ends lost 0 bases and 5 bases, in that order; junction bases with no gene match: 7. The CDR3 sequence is CASSESGGKGDNEQFF. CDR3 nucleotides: TGCGCCAGCAGTGAGTCCGGGGGGAAAGGGGACAATGAGCAGTTCTTC.

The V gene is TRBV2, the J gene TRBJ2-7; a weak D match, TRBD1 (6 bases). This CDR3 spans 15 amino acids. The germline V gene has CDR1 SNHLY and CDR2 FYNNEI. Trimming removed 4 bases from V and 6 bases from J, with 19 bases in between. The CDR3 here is CASSAWGQGSAEQYF. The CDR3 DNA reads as TGTGCCAGCAGTGCCTGGGGGCAGGGGTCCGCCGAGCAGTACTTC.

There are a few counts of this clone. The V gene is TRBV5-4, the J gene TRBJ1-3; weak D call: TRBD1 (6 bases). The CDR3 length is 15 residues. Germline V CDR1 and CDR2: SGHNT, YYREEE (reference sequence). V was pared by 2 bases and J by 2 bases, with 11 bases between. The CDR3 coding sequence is TGTGCCAGCAGCTTTGGACAGAACACTGGAAACACCATATATTTT. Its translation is CASSFGQNTGNTIYF.